One and the same sample provided the 14 T cell receptor beta chains below, sequenced in a study of beta chain features in type 1 diabetes. Study-wide results and limits: Shorter TCRB CDR3s, moderately but significantly so, were found in Type 1 diabetes patients in all four CD4+ subsets.

What these receptors recognize is not known. Reverse transcribing all isolated RNA meant expressed TCRB transcripts were sequenced. The table came from immunoSEQ multiplex PCR; TCRdb's copy has only in-frame clones and leaves some out. The table records about 700,000 clones, 13% of them present only once. Sample: naive CD4+ T cells from blood. These receptors were taken from a man aged 18 to 30 with type 1 diabetes.

The table lists this clone with a few counts. The chain has TRBV30 and TRBJ1-6; no firm D call. Looked up from germline, CDR1 is GTSNPN and CDR2 is SVGIG (reference sequence). Trimming took off 2 bases at V and 10 bases at J, with 12 bases between the two ends. This CDR3 has 13 residues. DNA for the CDR3: TGTGCCTGGAGTCCCTCCCTGGGATCACCCCTCCACTTT. It specifies CAWSPSLGSPLHF. The complete variable domain, with remaining parts taken from reference TRBV30 and TRBJ1-6, reads SQTIHQWPATLVQPVGSPLSLECTVEGTSNPNLYWYRQAAGRGLQLLFYSVGIGQISSEVPQNLSASRPQDRQFILSSKKLLLSDSGFYLCAWSPSLGSPLHFGNGTRLTVT.

There are a few counts of this clone. The chain couples TRBV5-4 to TRBJ2-3; 12 bases align to TRBD2. Germline loops: CDR1 SGHNT, CDR2 YYREEE (reference sequence). The CDR3 length is 16 residues. The ends lost 2 bases at V and 4 bases at J; junction bases unmatched: 5. The CDR3 region has the DNA TGTGCCAGCAGCTTTGATCGACTAGCGGGGGCAGATACGCAGTATTTT. This gives the protein CASSFDRLAGADTQYF. Based on the CDR3 plus reference TRBV5-4 and TRBJ2-3, the full variable domain is ETGVTQSPTHLIKTRGQQVTLRCSSQSGHNTVSWYQQALGQGPQFIFQYYREEENGRGNFPPRFSGLQFPNYSSELNVNALELDDSALYLCASSFDRLAGADTQYFGPGTRLTVL.

This sequence joins TRBV13 and TRBJ2-5; D tentatively fits TRBD1 or TRBD2 (5 bases each). Germline V gene data show CDR1 as PRHDT and CDR2 as FYEKMQ (reference sequence). Trimming cost V 3 bases and J 1 base, with 15 bases left between them. CDR3 length: 16 amino acids. Here the CDR3 DNA reads TGTGCCAGCAGCTTCGTAAAGGGGACCCCCCAAGAGACCCAGTACTTC. Encoded protein: CASSFVKGTPQETQYF. Combining the CDR3 with reference TRBV13 and TRBJ2-5 gives the whole variable domain AAGVIQSPRHLIKEKRETATLKCYPIPRHDTVYWYQQGPGQDPQFLISFYEKMQSDKGSIPDRFSAQQFSDYHSELNMSSLELGDSALYFCASSFVKGTPQETQYFGPGTRLLVL.

This clone was observed a handful of times. The rearrangement links TRBV6-1 to TRBJ1-2, with a possible D match to TRBD1 (5 bases). The CDR3 is 12 amino acids. With 5 bases removed from V and 8 bases from J, the gap between germline ends came to 12 bases. CDR1 and CDR2 (germline): MNHNS, SASEGT. The CDR3 region has the DNA TGTGCCAGCAGTCGACAGCCATTCGGCTACACCTTC. It encodes CASSRQPFGYTF.

In its sample, this clone was seen a few times. The V call is TRBV27, the J call TRBJ1-4; 7 bases are shared with TRBD1. CDR1 MNHEY and CDR2 SMNVEV come from the germline V gene (reference sequence). The CDR3 has 15 amino acids. V was clipped by 6 bases and J by 5 bases; unmatched bases: 9. This CDR3 reads CASSRQGGENEKLFF. Here the CDR3 DNA reads TGTGCCAGCAGCCGCCAGGGGGGGGAGAATGAAAAACTGTTTTTT. The full variable domain, with the rest looked up from reference TRBV27 and TRBJ1-4, is EAQVTQNPRYLITVTGKKLTVTCSQNMNHEYMSWYRQDPGLGLRQIYYSMNVEVTDKGDVPEGYKVSRKEKRNFPLILESPSPNQTSLYFCASSRQGGENEKLFFGSGTQLSVL.

The sample holds a few counts of this clone. The DNA of the CDR3 is TGTGCCATCAGTGAGTCCGGGACAGGGGGAGGATCACCCCTCCACTTT. This encodes CAISESGTGGGSPLHF. The rearrangement uses TRBV10-3 and TRBJ1-6, with TRBD1 matching 11 bases. Germline assignment: CDR1 ENHRY and CDR2 SYGVKD. The CDR3 length is 16 residues. After removal of 0 bases from V and 10 bases from J, the junction contained 5 bases not matched to a gene.

In this sample, this clone turned up a few times. V usage is TRBV10-1 and J usage is TRBJ2-2, with D possibly called TRBD1 or TRBD2 (5 bases each). Looked up from germline, CDR1 is WNHNN and CDR2 is SYGVQD (reference sequence). V was shortened by 4 bases and J by 4 bases, with 13 bases between the two germline ends. The CDR3 runs 15 residues. The CDR3 bases are TGCGCCAGCAGTGGAGGGACGGTGTCCACCGGGGAGCTGTTTTTT. Amino acid sequence: CASSGGTVSTGELFF.

This clone was counted between two and nine times. V is TRBV6-5 and J is TRBJ1-1; D is unresolved. Looked up from germline, CDR1 is MNHEY and CDR2 is SVGAGI. This CDR3 region has 14 residues. The germline V and J ends were trimmed by 0 bases and 1 base, with 6 bases remaining between them. As DNA, the CDR3 is TGTGCCAGCAGTTACTCGAGATCGAACACTGAAGCTTTCTTT. Its translation: CASSYSRSNTEAFF.

The V call is TRBV28, the J call TRBJ2-3; D is perhaps TRBD1 (6 bases). CDR3 length equals 16 residues. CDR1 and CDR2 from the germline V gene are MDHEN and SYDVKM. V was cut by 4 bases and J by 1 base, with 15 bases left in between. In nucleotides, the CDR3 is TGTGCCAGCAGTTCTATACAGGGTCGAGGCACAGATACGCAGTATTTT. Encoded protein: CASSSIQGRGTDTQYF.

This clone turned up a few times. The rearrangement joins TRBV30 to TRBJ2-2, with TRBD1 identical over 8 bases. Losses at the gene ends were 0 bases for V and 8 bases for J; bases not matched to a gene: 5. This CDR3 is built from 14 residues. Germline values: CDR1 GTSNPN, CDR2 SVGIG (reference sequence). The CDR3 DNA reads as TGTGCCTGGAGTGTGCAGGGGGACAGGGGGGAGCTGTTTTTT. It translates to CAWSVQGDRGELFF.

This clone was observed a few times. The chain employs TRBV2 and TRBJ1-1; no clear D. This CDR3 is built from 13 residues. Germline-derived CDR1 and CDR2 are SNHLY and FYNNEI. V was trimmed by 2 bases and J by 1 base, leaving 5 bases between them. The CDR3, as DNA: TGTGCCAGCAGTGAAATCTGGAACACTGAAGCTTTCTTT. Its protein product is CASSEIWNTEAFF.

This clone came up a few times. The chain recombines TRBV6-6 with TRBJ1-5, with 7 bases aligning to TRBD1. CDR3 size: 14 residues. The V gene end was trimmed by 8 bases and the J gene end by 10 bases; junction bases not matched to a gene: 14. In germline, CDR1 is MNHNY, CDR2 SVGAGI (reference sequence). The DNA for the CDR3 is TGTGCCAGCCAGGGTACGCAGGGGGTGGAACCCCAGCATTTT. It codes for CASQGTQGVEPQHF.

Only a few counts were recorded for this clone. The rearrangement uses TRBV21-1 and TRBJ2-5; the listed D gene, TRBD2, was not tested against the DNA. TRBV21-1 is deemed a pseudogene. This CDR3 is 16 amino acids long. The CDR3 loop reads CASSKVAAGGRETQYF. CDR3 in DNA: TGTGCCAGCAGCAAAGTGGCAGCGGGGGGTCGGGAGACCCAGTACTTC.

Only a few counts were recorded for this clone. The V and J genes are TRBV2 and TRBJ1-6, with a tentative D call TRBD1 (5 bases). The ends were cut back, 9 bases at V and 10 bases at J, with 13 bases in the middle. CDR1 and CDR2 from the germline V gene are SNHLY and FYNNEI. CDR3 length: 12 amino acids. CDR3 sequence (DNA): TGTGCCAGGGGGCCGGGGAACTCACCCCTCCACTTT. As protein: CARGPGNSPLHF.